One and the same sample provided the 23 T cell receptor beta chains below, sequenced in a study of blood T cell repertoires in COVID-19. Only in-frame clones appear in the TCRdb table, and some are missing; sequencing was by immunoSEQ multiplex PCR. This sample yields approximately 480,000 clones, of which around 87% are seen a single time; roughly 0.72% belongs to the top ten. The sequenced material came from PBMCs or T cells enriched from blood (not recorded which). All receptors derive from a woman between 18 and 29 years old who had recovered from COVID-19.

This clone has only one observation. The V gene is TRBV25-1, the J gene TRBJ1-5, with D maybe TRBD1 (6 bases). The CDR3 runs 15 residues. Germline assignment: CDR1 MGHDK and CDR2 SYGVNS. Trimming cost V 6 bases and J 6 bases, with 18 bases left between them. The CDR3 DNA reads TGTGCCAGCAGGGGTACGACAGGTGTGAGTCAGCCCCAGCATTTT. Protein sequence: CASRGTTGVSQPQHF.

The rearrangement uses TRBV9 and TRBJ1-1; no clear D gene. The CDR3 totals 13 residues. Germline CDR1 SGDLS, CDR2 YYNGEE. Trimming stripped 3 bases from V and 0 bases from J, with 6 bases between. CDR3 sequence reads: CASSGGMNTEAFF. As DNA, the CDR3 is TGTGCCAGCAGCGGAGGGATGAACACTGAAGCTTTCTTT.

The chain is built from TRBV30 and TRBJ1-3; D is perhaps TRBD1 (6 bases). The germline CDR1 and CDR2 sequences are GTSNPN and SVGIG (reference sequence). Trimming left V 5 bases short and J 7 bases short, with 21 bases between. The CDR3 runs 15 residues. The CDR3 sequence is CAWGPRGAQGNTIYF. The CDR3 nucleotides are TGTGCCTGGGGGCCGCGGGGGGCTCAAGGTAACACCATATATTTT.

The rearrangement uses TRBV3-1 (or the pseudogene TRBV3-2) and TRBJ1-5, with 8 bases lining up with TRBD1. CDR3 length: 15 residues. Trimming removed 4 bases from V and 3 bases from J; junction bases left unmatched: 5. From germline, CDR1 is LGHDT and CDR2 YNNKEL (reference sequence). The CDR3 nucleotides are TGTGCCAGCAGCCCGACAGGGGCCCTCAATCAGCCCCAGCATTTT. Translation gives CASSPTGALNQPQHF.

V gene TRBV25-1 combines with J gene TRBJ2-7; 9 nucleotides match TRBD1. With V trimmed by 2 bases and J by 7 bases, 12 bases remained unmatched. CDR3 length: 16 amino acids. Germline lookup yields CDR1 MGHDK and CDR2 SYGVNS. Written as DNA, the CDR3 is TGTGCCAGCAGTGAAGTAGGGTTACAGGGGGCAGGAGAGCAGTACTTC. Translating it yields CASSEVGLQGAGEQYF.

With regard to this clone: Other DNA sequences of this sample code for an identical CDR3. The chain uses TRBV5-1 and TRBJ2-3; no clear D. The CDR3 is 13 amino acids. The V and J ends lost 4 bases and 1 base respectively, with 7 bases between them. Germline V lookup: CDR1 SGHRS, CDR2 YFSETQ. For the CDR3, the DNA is TGCGCCAGCAGCCGCGGAGGCACAGATACGCAGTATTTT. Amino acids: CASSRGGTDTQYF.

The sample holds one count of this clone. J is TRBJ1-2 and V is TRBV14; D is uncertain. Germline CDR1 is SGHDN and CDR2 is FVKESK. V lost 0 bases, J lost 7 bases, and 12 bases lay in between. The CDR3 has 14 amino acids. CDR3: CASSQERSGAGYTF. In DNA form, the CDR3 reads TGTGCCAGCAGCCAAGAGAGGTCGGGTGCTGGCTACACCTTC.

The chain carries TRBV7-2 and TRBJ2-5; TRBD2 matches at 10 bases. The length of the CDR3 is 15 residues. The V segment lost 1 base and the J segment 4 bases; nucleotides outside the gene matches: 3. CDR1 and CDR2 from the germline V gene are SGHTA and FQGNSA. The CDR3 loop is CASSLGPSGGETQYF. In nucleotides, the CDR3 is TGTGCCAGCAGCTTAGGTCCTAGCGGGGGAGAGACCCAGTACTTC. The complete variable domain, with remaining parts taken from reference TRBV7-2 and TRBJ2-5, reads GAGVSQSPSNKVTEKGKDVELRCDPISGHTALYWYRQSLGQGLEFLIYFQGNSAPDKSGLPSDRFSAERTGGSVSTLTIQRTQQEDSAVYLCASSLGPSGGETQYFGPGTRLLVL.

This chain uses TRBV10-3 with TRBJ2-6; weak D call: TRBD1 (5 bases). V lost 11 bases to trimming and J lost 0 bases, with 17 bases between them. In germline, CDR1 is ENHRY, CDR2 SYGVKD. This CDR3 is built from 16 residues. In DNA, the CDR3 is TGTGCCGTCACCCCTGACAGTTACTCTGGGGCCAACGTCCTGACTTTC. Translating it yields CAVTPDSYSGANVLTF.

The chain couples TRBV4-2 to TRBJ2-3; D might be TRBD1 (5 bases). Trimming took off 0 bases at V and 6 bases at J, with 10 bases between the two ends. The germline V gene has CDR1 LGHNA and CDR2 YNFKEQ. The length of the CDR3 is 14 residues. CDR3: CASSQDRVADTQYF. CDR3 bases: TGTGCCAGCAGCCAAGACAGGGTGGCGGATACGCAGTATTTT.

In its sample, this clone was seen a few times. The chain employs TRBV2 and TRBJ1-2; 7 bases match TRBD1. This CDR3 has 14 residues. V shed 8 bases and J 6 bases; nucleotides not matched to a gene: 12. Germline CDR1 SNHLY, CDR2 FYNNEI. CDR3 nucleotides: TGTGCCAGCTCTCAGACAGGGAGAAAGGATGGCTACACCTTC. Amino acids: CASSQTGRKDGYTF.

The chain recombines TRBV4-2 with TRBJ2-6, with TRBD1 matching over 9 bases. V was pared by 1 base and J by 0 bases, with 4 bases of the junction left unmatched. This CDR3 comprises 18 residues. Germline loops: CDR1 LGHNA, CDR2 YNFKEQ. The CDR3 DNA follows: TGTGCCAGCAGCCAAGGCGGGACAGGGAGCTCTGGGGCCAACGTCCTGACTTTC. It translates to CASSQGGTGSSGANVLTF.

The CDR3 sequence: CASSHLNNREAFF. The CDR3 DNA reads TGCGCCAGCAGCCACCTAAATAACAGAGAAGCTTTCTTT. The chain is built from TRBV4-1 and TRBJ1-1; D ambiguous. This CDR3 is 13 amino acids long. CDR1 is MGHRA, CDR2 YSYEKL, per germline. Trimming pared 3 bases from V and 8 bases from J, leaving 13 bases between.

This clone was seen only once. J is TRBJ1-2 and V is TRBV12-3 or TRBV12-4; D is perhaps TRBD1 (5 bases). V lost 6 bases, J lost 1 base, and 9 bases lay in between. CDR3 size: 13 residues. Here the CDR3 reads CASSPGGNYGYTF. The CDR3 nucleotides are TGTGCCAGCAGCCCCGGGGGTAACTATGGCTACACCTTC.

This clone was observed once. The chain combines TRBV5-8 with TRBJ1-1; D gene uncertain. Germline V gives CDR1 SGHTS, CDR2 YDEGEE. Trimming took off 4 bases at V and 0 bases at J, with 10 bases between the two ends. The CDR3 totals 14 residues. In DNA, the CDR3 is TGTGCCAGCAGCCTGGCGGGGATGAACACTGAAGCTTTCTTT. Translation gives CASSLAGMNTEAFF.

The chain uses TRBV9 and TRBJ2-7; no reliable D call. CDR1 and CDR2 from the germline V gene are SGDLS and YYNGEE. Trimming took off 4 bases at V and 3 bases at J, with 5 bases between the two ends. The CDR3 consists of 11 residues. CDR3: CASSSGYEQYF. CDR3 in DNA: TGTGCCAGCAGCTCGGGCTACGAGCAGTACTTC.

DNA for the CDR3: TGTGCCAGTAGTATTGTTGGGGACTACTCCTACGAGCAGTACTTC. This translates into CASSIVGDYSYEQYF. The chain joins TRBV19 to TRBJ2-7, with 7 bases matching TRBD2. In germline, CDR1 is LNHDA, CDR2 SQIVND (reference sequence). The trim removed 3 bases at V and 0 bases at J, leaving 5 bases unmatched. This CDR3 comprises 15 residues.

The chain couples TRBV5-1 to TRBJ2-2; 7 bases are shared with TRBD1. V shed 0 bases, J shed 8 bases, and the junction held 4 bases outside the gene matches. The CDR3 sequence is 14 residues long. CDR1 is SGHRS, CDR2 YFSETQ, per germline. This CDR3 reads CASSLDRGVGELFF. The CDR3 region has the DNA TGCGCCAGCAGCTTGGACAGGGGAGTTGGGGAGCTGTTTTTT.

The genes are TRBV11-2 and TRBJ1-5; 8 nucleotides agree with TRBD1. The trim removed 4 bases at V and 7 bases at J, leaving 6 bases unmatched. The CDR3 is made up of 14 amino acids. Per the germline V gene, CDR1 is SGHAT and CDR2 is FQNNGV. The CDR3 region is CASSSDRVWQPQHF. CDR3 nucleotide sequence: TGTGCCAGCAGCTCGGACAGGGTGTGGCAGCCCCAGCATTTT.

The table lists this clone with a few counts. For the CDR3, the DNA is TGTGCCAGCAGCCCCGGACAGGGTAGAAACACCATATATTTT. It translates to CASSPGQGRNTIYF. The chain joins TRBV6-6 to TRBJ1-3, with 8 bases matching TRBD1. The CDR3 is made up of 14 amino acids. V gave up 6 bases and J gave up 5 bases; unmatched junction bases: 6. Germline assignment: CDR1 MNHNY and CDR2 SVGAGI (reference sequence).

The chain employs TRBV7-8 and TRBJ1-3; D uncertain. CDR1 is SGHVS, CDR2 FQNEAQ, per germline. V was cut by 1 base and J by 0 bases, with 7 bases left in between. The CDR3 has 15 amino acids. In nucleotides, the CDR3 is TGTGCCAGCAGCTTAGGCAGGCTCTCTGGAAACACCATATATTTT. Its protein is CASSLGRLSGNTIYF.

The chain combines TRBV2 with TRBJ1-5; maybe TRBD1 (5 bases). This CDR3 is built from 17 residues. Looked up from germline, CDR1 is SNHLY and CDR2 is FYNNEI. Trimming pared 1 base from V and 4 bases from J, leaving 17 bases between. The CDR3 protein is CASSEGTRGWGNQPQHF. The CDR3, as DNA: TGTGCCAGCAGTGAAGGGACGCGGGGCTGGGGGAATCAGCCCCAGCATTTT. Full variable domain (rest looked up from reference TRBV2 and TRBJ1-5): EPEVTQTPSHQVTQMGQEVILRCVPISNHLYFYWYRQILGQKVEFLVSFYNNEISEKSEIFDDQFSVERPDGSNFTLKIRSTKLEDSAMYFCASSEGTRGWGNQPQHFGDGTRLSIL.

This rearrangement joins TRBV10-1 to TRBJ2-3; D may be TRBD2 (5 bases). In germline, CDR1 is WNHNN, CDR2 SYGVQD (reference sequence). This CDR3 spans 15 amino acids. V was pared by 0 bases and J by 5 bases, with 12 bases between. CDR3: CASSESRGPVDTQYF. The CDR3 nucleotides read TGCGCCAGCAGTGAGTCGAGAGGGCCCGTAGATACGCAGTATTTT.